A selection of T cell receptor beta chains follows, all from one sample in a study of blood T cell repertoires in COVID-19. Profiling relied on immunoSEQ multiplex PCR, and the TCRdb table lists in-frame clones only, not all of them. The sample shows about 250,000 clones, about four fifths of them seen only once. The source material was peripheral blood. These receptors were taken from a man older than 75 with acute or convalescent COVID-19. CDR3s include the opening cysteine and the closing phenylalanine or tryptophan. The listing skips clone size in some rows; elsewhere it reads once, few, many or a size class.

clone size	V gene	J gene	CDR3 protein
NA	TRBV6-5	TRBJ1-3	CASSISSGNTIYF
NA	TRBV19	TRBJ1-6	CASSELGSVDSPLHF
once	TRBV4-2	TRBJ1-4	CASSQVDKIIATNEKLFF
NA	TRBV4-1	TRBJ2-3	CASSQEVGDTQYF
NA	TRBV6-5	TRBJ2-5	CASKGQGLVETQYF
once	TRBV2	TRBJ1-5	CASSEGDRVNQPQHF
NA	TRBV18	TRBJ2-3	CASSGGDTDTQYF
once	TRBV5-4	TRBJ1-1	CASSYLGQYTEAFF
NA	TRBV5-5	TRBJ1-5	CASSLGGSNQPQHF
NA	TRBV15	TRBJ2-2	CATSRSGRAPGELFF
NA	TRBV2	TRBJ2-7	CASRRAGENEQYF
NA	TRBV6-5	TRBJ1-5	CASSYRQGNQPQHF
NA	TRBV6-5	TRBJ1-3	CASSYGTGSSGNTIYF
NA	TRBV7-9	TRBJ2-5	CASSLAGGETQYF
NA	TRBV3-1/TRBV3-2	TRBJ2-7	CASSQGLAGDFYEQYF
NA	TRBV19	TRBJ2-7	CASSMRTGFYEQYF
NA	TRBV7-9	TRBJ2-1	CASSLFSGTSYNEQFF
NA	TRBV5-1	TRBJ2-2	CASSLFRGRRNTGELFF
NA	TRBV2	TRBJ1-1	CASAPPPGLATEAFF
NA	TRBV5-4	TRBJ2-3	CASSLGDRRHVNTQYF
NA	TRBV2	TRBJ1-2	CASGGVAGGARGYTF
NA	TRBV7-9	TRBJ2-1	CASSLPGQGGDEQFF
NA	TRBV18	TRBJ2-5	CASSPQGLFQETQYF
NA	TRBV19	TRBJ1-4	CASSALGGENEKLFF